This T cell receptor beta chain was identified during a study of T cell repertoires in cytomegalovirus infection. Each CDR3 protein is one row after TCRdb ran MiXCR on the reads. Among roughly 640,000 distinct CDR3 sequences, 20% to 30% were seen once, and the ten largest hold 7% to 9%. The CDR3 sequence is 14 residues long. V gave up 7 bases and J gave up 4 bases, with 14 bases separating them. Looked up from germline, CDR1 is LNHDA and CDR2 is SQIVND (reference sequence). Sample: CD8+ T cells from PBMCs. V is TRBV19 and J is TRBJ1-5; perhaps TRBD1 as D (6 bases). This TCR came from a human donor in good health (CMV status not recorded). Some clones in this sample may be carry-over from other donors' samples. The chain's CDR3 is CASTQGSGNQPQHF. CDR3 in DNA: TGTGCCAGTACCCAGGGGTCAGGGAATCAGCCCCAGCATTTT.